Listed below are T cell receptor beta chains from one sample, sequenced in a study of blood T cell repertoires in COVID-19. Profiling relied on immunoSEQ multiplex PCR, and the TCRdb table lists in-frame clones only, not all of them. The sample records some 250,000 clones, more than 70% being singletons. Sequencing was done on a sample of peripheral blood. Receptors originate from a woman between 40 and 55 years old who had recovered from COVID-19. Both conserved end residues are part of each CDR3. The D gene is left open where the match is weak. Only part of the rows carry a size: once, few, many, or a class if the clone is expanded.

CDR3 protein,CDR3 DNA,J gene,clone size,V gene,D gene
CASGPTQETQYF,TGTGCCAGCGGCCCAACCCAAGAGACCCAGTACTTC,TRBJ2-5,.,TRBV6-5,.
CASSPATGKGYTF,TGCGCCAGCAGTCCTGCGACAGGGAAGGGCTACACCTTC,TRBJ1-2,.,TRBV10-1,TRBD1
CATRGTAYGYTF,TGTGCCACCAGAGGGACAGCCTATGGCTACACCTTC,TRBJ1-2,once,TRBV9,TRBD1
CASSQGGTGRGETQYF,TGCGCCAGCAGCCAAGGGGGGACAGGGCGGGGGGAGACCCAGTACTTC,TRBJ2-5,.,TRBV4-3,TRBD1
CASSPWGGSRDQPQHF,TGTGCCAGCTCACCTTGGGGGGGCTCTCGGGATCAGCCCCAGCATTTT,TRBJ1-5,.,TRBV18,.
CASSPIPGQGRGYTF,TGCGCCAGCAGCCCCATCCCGGGACAGGGACGTGGCTACACCTTC,TRBJ1-2,.,TRBV5-1,TRBD1
CASSSRGLGEKLFF,TGTGCCAGCAGTTCCAGGGGGTTGGGTGAAAAACTGTTTTTT,TRBJ1-4,.,TRBV27,TRBD1
CASSTTGLRETQYF,TGCGCCAGCAGCACGACCGGACTCCGGGAGACCCAGTACTTC,TRBJ2-5,.,TRBV4-1,.
CASSPSGQGAGETQYF,TGTGCCAGCAGCCCCTCGGGACAGGGGGCCGGGGAGACCCAGTACTTC,TRBJ2-5,.,TRBV28,TRBD1
CASSQGLAGGPADTQYF,TGTGCCAGCAGCCAAGGGTTGGCGGGAGGGCCGGCAGATACGCAGTATTTT,TRBJ2-3,.,TRBV4-2,TRBD2
CTSSPRAGAAGNTIYF,TGCACCAGCAGCCCCCGGGCGGGGGCGGCCGGAAACACCATATATTTT,TRBJ1-3,.,TRBV1,.
CASSHAGSYNSPLHF,TGTGCCAGCAGCCATGCCGGCTCCTATAATTCACCCCTCCACTTT,TRBJ1-6,.,TRBV7-9,.
CSASGPRTGVANYGYTF,TGCAGTGCTAGTGGGCCCCGGACAGGGGTGGCTAACTATGGCTACACCTTC,TRBJ1-2,.,TRBV20-1,TRBD1
CASSGGQGTEAFF,TGCGCCAGCAGCGGGGGACAGGGCACTGAAGCTTTCTTT,TRBJ1-1,.,TRBV5-1,TRBD1
CATSRAGRGYYGYTF,TGTGCCACCAGCAGAGCAGGCAGGGGCTACTATGGCTACACCTTC,TRBJ1-2,.,TRBV15,.